This passage covers 20 T cell receptor beta chains from one sample sequenced in a study of blood T cell repertoires in COVID-19 (dated by TCRdb to between 2020 and 2021). Library method: the immunoSEQ multiplex PCR assay. TCRdb took over this immuneACCESS table, retaining in-frame rearrangements with V and J assigned. Such tables are incomplete; in checked studies, under half of the missing clones stem from an unresolved V gene, and the remainder is unexplained. The sample data list 200,000 or so clones, and 80% to 90% of these were observed just once. The leading ten clones occupy around 14% of the sample. The specimen was peripheral blood. The receptors stem from a man aged 25 to 40 with active or convalescent COVID-19.

The gene calls are TRBV28 and TRBJ2-7, with D possibly being TRBD1 (6 bases). Germline lookup yields CDR1 MDHEN and CDR2 SYDVKM. The germline V and J ends were trimmed by 2 bases and 4 bases, with 21 bases remaining between them. The CDR3 totals 17 residues. For the CDR3, the DNA is TGTGCCAGCAGTTTAGGGCTTGGGCAGGACAGTCGTTACGAGCAGTACGTC. It yields the protein CASSLGLGQDSRYEQYV.

In this sample, this clone turned up once. The chain carries TRBV24-1 and TRBJ1-4, with 7 bases fitting TRBD1. With 10 bases clipped from V and 5 bases from J, the junction kept 3 bases outside the gene matches. The length of the CDR3 is 12 residues. Germline V gives CDR1 KGHDR, CDR2 SFDVKD. Here the CDR3 reads CATSGGNEKLFF. CDR3 DNA sequence: TGTGCCACTTCAGGGGGGAATGAAAAACTGTTTTTT.

This chain uses TRBV27 with TRBJ2-6; 9 bases map to TRBD1. V lost 5 bases, J lost 1 base, and 15 bases stayed unmatched. The CDR3 spans 20 residues. Looked up from germline, CDR1 is MNHEY and CDR2 is SMNVEV (reference sequence). Here the CDR3 DNA reads TGTGCCAGCAGTGCCTCCCTACAGGGGGCTCAACCTTCTGGGGCCAACGTCCTGACTTTC. Amino acid sequence: CASSASLQGAQPSGANVLTF.

The chain employs TRBV19 and TRBJ1-2, with D tentatively TRBD1 (5 bases). The V gene lost 8 bases and the J gene lost 6 bases, with 22 bases spanning the gap. CDR1 LNHDA and CDR2 SQIVND come from the germline V gene (reference sequence). The CDR3 runs 15 residues. CDR3 in amino acids: CASFTPGRTLHGYTF. CDR3 sequence (DNA): TGTGCCAGTTTCACCCCCGGGCGGACACTGCATGGCTACACCTTC.

The chain combines TRBV5-6 with TRBJ1-3; maybe TRBD1 (6 bases). Trimming cost V 9 bases and J 2 bases, with 15 bases left between them. Looked up from germline, CDR1 is SGHDT and CDR2 is YYEEEE. This CDR3 contains 14 residues. This CDR3 reads CATKKQGAGNTIYF. The CDR3 nucleotides are TGTGCCACCAAAAAACAGGGCGCTGGAAACACCATATATTTT. Variable domain in full (rest from reference TRBV5-6 and TRBJ1-3): DAGVTQSPTHLIKTRGQQVTLRCSPKSGHDTVSWYQQALGQGPQFIFQYYEEEERQRGNFPDRFSGHQFPNYSSELNVNALLLGDSALYLCATKKQGAGNTIYFGEGSWLTVV.

The chain carries TRBV6-5 and TRBJ2-7, with a tentative D call TRBD1 (6 bases). Trimming shortened V by 5 bases and J by 2 bases, and 16 bases separated the two germline ends. The CDR3 sequence is 15 residues long. CDR1 is MNHEY, CDR2 SVGAGI, per germline. The CDR3 region has the DNA TGTGCCAGCAGTAGATCGACAGGCGCAACCTACGAGCAGTACGTC. This sequence encodes CASSRSTGATYEQYV.

The chain has TRBV21-1 and TRBJ1-1. TRBV21-1 is a listed pseudogene. There are 14 residues in the CDR3. CDR3 DNA: TGTGCCAGCAGCACCTCCCCACCTGGTGCGGTAGCTTTCTTT. Its protein is CASSTSPPGAVAFF.

The V and J genes are TRBV10-1 and TRBJ2-2, with 9 bases lining up with TRBD2. CDR3 length: 13 residues. From germline, CDR1 is WNHNN and CDR2 SYGVQD (reference sequence). Trimming removed 8 bases from V and 6 bases from J; junction bases left unmatched: 4. Written as DNA, the CDR3 is TGCGCCAGCGCGGCGGGAGGGGCCGGGGAGCTGTTTTTT. Translating gives CASAAGGAGELFF.

CDR3 DNA: TGCGCCAGCAGCCAAGATACGAACAGGGTCGGCGATGGCTACACCTTC. The encoded protein is CASSQDTNRVGDGYTF. The chain employs TRBV4-1 and TRBJ1-2, with D possibly matching TRBD1 (6 bases). Trimming took 0 bases from V and 6 from J, leaving 17 bases between them. CDR1 MGHRA and CDR2 YSYEKL come from the germline V gene. The length of the CDR3 is 16 residues.

The rearrangement joins TRBV30 to TRBJ1-4, with a weak D call TRBD1 (5 bases). V was cut by 1 base and J by 7 bases, with 13 bases left in between. The CDR3 loop spans 14 amino acids. The germline V gene has CDR1 GTSNPN and CDR2 SVGIG (reference sequence). The CDR3 here is CAWSGAGWSEKLFF. Written as DNA, the CDR3 is TGTGCCTGGAGTGGAGCAGGGTGGAGTGAAAAACTGTTTTTT.

The rearrangement links TRBV28 to TRBJ1-6, with D possibly matching TRBD1 (5 bases). CDR1 and CDR2 (germline): MDHEN, SYDVKM. The CDR3 extends over 15 amino acids. Between the trimmed V and J ends, which lost 2 bases and 2 bases, there was a span of 7 bases. The CDR3 bases are TGTGCCAGCAGTTTACAGGGCACCTATAATTCACCCCTCCACTTT. It specifies CASSLQGTYNSPLHF. Looking up the rest from reference TRBV28 and TRBJ1-6 gives the full variable domain: DVKVTQSSRYLVKRTGEKVFLECVQDMDHENMFWYRQDPGLGLRLIYFSYDVKMKEKGDIPEGYSVSREKKERFSLILESASTNQTSMYLCASSLQGTYNSPLHFGNGTRLTVT.

The chain employs TRBV5-4 and TRBJ2-5; tentative D call: TRBD2 (7 bases). Trimming removed 4 bases from V and 4 bases from J, with 14 bases in between. Germline values: CDR1 SGHNT, CDR2 YYREEE (reference sequence). CDR3 length equals 14 residues. This CDR3 reads CASSPVRGGETQYF. Here the CDR3 DNA reads TGTGCCAGCAGCCCGGTGAGGGGGGGAGAGACCCAGTACTTC.

This clone was observed a handful of times. The J gene is TRBJ1-1, the V gene TRBV7-6, with TRBD1 matching over 8 bases. CDR1 SGHVS and CDR2 FNYEAQ come from the germline V gene. The junction had 8 bases not matched to a gene; V was cut back by 5 bases and J by 3 bases. The CDR3 is 15 amino acids. The CDR3, as DNA: TGTGCCAGCAGCCCCGGGACAGGCCCTTACACTGAAGCTTTCTTT. It specifies CASSPGTGPYTEAFF.

The genes are TRBV2 and TRBJ1-4, with D uncertain. In germline, CDR1 is SNHLY, CDR2 FYNNEI. The CDR3 length is 15 residues. V lost 5 bases and J 0 bases, leaving 10 bases between the germline ends. The CDR3 DNA follows: TGTGCCAGCAGTCGGGAGGCTGCAACTAATGAAAAACTGTTTTTT. Protein product: CASSREAATNEKLFF.

The V and J genes are TRBV27 and TRBJ2-3, with D possibly being TRBD2 (6 bases). From germline, CDR1 is MNHEY and CDR2 SMNVEV (reference sequence). Trimming left V 5 bases short and J 4 bases short, with 13 bases between. The CDR3 contains 14 residues. This CDR3 is CASSGGTVADTQYF. The CDR3 bases are TGTGCCAGCAGTGGCGGGACGGTGGCAGATACGCAGTATTTT.

The rearrangement links TRBV10-1 to TRBJ2-1; D possibly corresponds to TRBD2 (5 bases). Trimming left V 2 bases short and J 2 bases short, with 22 bases between. The CDR3 runs 19 residues. Germline V CDR1 and CDR2: WNHNN, SYGVQD (reference sequence). In DNA form, the CDR3 reads TGCGCCAGCAGTGAGCCCACCCGCCTGGGTAGCGCGGCCTACAATGAGCAGTTCTTC. Encoded protein: CASSEPTRLGSAAYNEQFF.

V gene TRBV19 combines with J gene TRBJ1-6, with D possibly TRBD1 on 6 matching bases. CDR1 and CDR2 from the germline V gene are LNHDA and SQIVND (reference sequence). V was cut by 7 bases and J by 13 bases, with 8 bases left in between. The CDR3 runs to 10 residues. Here the CDR3 DNA reads TGTGCCAGTAACACAGGGCCCCTCCACTTT. Translation: CASNTGPLHF.

The sample holds one count of this clone. Written as DNA, the CDR3 is TGTGCCAGCAGCTTGGGCGTGGGGCGCGAGCAGTACTTC. Protein: CASSLGVGREQYF. This chain links TRBV5-8 with TRBJ2-7; possibly TRBD1 for D (5 bases). Germline assignment: CDR1 SGHTS and CDR2 YDEGEE. Trimming removed 0 bases at V and 6 bases at J, with 10 bases between. The length of the CDR3 is 13 residues. The full variable domain, rest sourced from reference TRBV5-8 and TRBJ2-7, is EAGVTQSPTHLIKTRGQQATLRCSPISGHTSVYWYQQALGLGLQFLLWYDEGEERNRGNFPPRFSGRQFPNYSSELNVNALELEDSALYLCASSLGVGREQYFGPGTRLTVT.

This sequence joins TRBV30 and TRBJ1-4; tentative D call: TRBD1 (5 bases). V lost 4 bases, J lost 7 bases, and 16 bases lay in between. The V gene's germline CDR1 is GTSNPN and CDR2 SVGIG (reference sequence). This CDR3 region has 14 residues. For the CDR3, the DNA is TGTGCCTGGACCAGGAGGGCAGGGCTTGAAAAACTGTTTTTT. This translates into CAWTRRAGLEKLFF. Filled out from reference TRBV30 and TRBJ1-4, the complete variable domain reads SQTIHQWPATLVQPVGSPLSLECTVEGTSNPNLYWYRQAAGRGLQLLFYSVGIGQISSEVPQNLSASRPQDRQFILSSKKLLLSDSGFYLCAWTRRAGLEKLFFGSGTQLSVL.

This rearrangement joins TRBV27 to TRBJ1-2; 7 bases line up with TRBD1. Germline V gene lookup returns CDR1 MNHEY and CDR2 SMNVEV (reference sequence). CDR3 length equals 14 residues. The junction had 4 bases not matched to a gene; V was cut back by 6 bases and J by 0 bases. The CDR3 bases are TGTGCCAGCAGGGGGGACAGAGCTAACTATGGCTACACCTTC. This codes for CASRGDRANYGYTF.